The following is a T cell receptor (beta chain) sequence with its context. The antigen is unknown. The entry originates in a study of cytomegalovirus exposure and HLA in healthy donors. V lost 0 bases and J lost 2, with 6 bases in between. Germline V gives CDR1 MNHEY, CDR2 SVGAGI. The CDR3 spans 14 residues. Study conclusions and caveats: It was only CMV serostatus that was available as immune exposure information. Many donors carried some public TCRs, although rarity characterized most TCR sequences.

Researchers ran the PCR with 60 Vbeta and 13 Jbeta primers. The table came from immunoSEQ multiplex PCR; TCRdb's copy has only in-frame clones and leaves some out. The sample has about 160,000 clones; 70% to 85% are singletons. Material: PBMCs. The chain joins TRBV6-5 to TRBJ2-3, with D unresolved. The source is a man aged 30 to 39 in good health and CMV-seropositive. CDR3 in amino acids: CASSYSPTTDTQYF. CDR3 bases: TGTGCCAGCAGTTACTCGCCTACCACAGATACGCAGTATTTT.